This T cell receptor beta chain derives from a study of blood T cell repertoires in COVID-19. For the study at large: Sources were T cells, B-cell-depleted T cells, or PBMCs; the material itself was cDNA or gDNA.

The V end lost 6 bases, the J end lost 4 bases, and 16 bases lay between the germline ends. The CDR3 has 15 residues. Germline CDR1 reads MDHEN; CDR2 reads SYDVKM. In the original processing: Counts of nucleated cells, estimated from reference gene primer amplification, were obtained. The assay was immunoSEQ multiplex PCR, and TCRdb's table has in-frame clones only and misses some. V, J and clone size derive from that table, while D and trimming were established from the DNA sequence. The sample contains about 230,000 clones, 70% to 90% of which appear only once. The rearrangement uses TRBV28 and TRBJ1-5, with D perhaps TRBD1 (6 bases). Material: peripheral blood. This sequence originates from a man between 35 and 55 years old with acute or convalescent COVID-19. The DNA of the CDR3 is TGTGCCAGCAGAACCGGGACACTGCAGAATCAGCCCCAGCATTTT. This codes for CASRTGTLQNQPQHF.